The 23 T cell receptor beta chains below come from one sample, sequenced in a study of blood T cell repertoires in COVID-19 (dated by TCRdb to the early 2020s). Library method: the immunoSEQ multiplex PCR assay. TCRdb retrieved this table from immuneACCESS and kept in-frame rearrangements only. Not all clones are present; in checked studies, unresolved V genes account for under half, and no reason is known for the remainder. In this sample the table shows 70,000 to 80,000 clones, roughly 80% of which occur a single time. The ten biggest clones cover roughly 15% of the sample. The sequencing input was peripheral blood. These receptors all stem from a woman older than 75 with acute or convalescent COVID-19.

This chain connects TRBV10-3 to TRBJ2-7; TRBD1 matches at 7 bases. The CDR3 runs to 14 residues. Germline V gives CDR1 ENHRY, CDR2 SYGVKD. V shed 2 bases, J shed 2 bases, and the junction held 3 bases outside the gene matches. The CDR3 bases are TGTGCCATCAGTGAGCCGGGACAGACCTACGAGCAGTACTTC. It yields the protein CAISEPGQTYEQYF.

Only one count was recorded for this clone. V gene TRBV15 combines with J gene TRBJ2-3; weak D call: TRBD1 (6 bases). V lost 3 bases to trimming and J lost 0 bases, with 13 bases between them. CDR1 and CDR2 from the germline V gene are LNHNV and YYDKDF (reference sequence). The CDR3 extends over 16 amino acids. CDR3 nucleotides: TGTGCCACCAGCAGGGCACGGACAGTCAGCACAGATACGCAGTATTTT. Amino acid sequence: CATSRARTVSTDTQYF.

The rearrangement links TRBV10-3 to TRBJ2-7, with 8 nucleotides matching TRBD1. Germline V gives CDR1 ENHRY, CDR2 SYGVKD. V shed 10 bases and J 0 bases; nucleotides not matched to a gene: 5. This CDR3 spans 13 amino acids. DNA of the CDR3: TGTGCCAGCGTCGGACAGGGCTCCTACGAGCAGTACTTC. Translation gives CASVGQGSYEQYF.

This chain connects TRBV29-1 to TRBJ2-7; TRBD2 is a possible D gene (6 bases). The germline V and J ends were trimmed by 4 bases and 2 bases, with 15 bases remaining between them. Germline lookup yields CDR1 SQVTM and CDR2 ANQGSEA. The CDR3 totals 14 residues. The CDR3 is CSVGSSGKPYEQYF. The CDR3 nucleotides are TGCAGCGTTGGTAGTAGCGGAAAACCCTACGAGCAGTACTTC.

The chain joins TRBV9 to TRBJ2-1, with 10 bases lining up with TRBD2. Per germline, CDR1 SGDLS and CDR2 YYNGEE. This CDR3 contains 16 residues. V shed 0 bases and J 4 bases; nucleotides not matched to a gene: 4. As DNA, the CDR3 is TGTGCCAGCAGCGTAGAACTAGCGGGACTTTACAATGAGCAGTTCTTC. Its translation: CASSVELAGLYNEQFF.

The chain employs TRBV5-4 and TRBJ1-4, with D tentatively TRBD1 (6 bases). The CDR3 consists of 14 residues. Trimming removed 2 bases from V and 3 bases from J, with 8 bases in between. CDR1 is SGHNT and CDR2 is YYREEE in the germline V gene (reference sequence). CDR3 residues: CASSFQGPNEKLFF. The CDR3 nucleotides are TGTGCCAGCAGCTTTCAGGGGCCTAATGAAAAACTGTTTTTT.

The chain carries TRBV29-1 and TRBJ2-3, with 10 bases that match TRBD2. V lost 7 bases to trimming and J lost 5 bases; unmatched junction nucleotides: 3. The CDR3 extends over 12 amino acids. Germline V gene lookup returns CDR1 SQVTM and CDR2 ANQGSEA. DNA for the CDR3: TGCAGCGCTCGACTAGCGGGAGATACGCAGTATTTT. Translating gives CSARLAGDTQYF.

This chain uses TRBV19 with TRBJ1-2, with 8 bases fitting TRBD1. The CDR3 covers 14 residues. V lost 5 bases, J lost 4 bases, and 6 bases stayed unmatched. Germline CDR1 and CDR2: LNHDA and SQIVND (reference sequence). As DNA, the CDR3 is TGTGCCAGTAGTGCGGACAGGGTAGGCTATGGCTACACCTTC. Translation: CASSADRVGYGYTF. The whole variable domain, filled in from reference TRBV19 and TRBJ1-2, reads DGGITQSPKYLFRKEGQNVTLSCEQNLNHDAMYWYRQDPGQGLRLIYYSQIVNDFQKGDIAEGYSVSREKKESFPLTVTSAQKNPTAFYLCASSADRVGYGYTFGSGTRLTVV.

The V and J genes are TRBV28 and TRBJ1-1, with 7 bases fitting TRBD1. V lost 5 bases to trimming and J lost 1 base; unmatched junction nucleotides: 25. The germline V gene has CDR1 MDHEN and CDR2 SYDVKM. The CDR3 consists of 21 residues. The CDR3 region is CASSPTYRDRYTNLPNTEAFF. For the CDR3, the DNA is TGTGCCAGCAGTCCCACCTATCGGGACAGATACACTAACCTTCCGAACACTGAAGCTTTCTTT.

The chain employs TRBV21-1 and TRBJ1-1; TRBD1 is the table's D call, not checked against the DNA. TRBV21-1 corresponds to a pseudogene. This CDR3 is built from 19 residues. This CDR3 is CASSKARIRDRIVNTEAFF. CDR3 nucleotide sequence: TGTGCCAGCAGCAAAGCGCGGATCCGGGACAGGATAGTGAACACTGAAGCTTTCTTT.

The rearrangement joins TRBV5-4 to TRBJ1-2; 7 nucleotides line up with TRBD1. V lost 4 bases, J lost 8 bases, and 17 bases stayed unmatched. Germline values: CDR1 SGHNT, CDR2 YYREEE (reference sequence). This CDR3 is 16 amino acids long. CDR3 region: CASSPGAGGNTGGYTF. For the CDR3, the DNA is TGTGCCAGCAGCCCCGGCGCAGGGGGGAATACGGGGGGCTACACCTTC.

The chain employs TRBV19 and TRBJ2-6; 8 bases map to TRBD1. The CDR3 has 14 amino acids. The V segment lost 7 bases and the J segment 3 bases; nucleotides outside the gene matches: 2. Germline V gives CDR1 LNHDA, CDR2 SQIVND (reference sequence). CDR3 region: CASTRGLGANVLTF. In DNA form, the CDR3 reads TGTGCCAGTACCAGGGGGCTTGGGGCCAACGTCCTGACTTTC.

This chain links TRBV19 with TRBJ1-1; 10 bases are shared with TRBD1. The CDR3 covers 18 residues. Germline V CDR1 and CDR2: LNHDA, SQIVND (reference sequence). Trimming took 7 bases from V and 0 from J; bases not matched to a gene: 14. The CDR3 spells CASKDPQRTGGLNTEAFF. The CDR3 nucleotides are TGTGCCAGTAAAGACCCCCAACGGACAGGGGGGTTGAACACTGAAGCTTTCTTT.

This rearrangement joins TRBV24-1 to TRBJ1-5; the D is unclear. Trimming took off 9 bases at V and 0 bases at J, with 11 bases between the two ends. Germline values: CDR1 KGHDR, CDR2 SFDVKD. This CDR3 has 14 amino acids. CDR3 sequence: CATSAGNSNQPQHF. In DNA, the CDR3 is TGTGCCACCTCCGCGGGTAATAGCAATCAGCCCCAGCATTTT.

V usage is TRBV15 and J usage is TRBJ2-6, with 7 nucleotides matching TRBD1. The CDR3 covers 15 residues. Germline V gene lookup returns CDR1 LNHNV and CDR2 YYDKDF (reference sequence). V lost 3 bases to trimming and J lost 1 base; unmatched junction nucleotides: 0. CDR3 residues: CATSRTGSGANVLTF. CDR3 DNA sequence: TGTGCCACCAGCAGGACAGGGTCTGGGGCCAACGTCCTGACTTTC.

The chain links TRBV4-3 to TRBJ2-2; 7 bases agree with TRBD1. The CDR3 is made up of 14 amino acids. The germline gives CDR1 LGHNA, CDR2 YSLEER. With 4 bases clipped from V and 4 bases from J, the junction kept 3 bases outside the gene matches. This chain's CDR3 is CASSRDRITGELFF. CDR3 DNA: TGCGCCAGCAGCCGGGACAGAATCACCGGGGAGCTGTTTTTT.

This chain's CDR3 is CSASLGAANEKLFF. CDR3 sequence (DNA): TGCAGTGCTAGTTTGGGGGCTGCTAATGAAAAACTGTTTTTT. The chain uses TRBV20-1 and TRBJ1-4; weak D call: TRBD1 (6 bases). The germline V gene encodes CDR1 DFQATT and CDR2 SNEGSKA (reference sequence). The V and J ends lost 3 bases and 3 bases respectively, with 11 bases between them. The CDR3 is made up of 14 amino acids.

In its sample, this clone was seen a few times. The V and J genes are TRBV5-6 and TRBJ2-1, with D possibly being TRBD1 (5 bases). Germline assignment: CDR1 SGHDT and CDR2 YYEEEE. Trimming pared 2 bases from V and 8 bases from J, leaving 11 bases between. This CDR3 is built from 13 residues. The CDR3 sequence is CASSFFRGDEQFF. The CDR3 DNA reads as TGTGCCAGCAGCTTTTTTAGGGGCGATGAGCAGTTCTTC. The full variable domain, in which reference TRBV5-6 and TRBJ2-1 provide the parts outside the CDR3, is DAGVTQSPTHLIKTRGQQVTLRCSPKSGHDTVSWYQQALGQGPQFIFQYYEEEERQRGNFPDRFSGHQFPNYSSELNVNALLLGDSALYLCASSFFRGDEQFFGPGTRLTVL.

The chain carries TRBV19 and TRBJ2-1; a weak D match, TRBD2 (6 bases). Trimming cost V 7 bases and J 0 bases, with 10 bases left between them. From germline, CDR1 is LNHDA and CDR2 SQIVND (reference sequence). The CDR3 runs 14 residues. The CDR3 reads CASKRRDSYNEQFF. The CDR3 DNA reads TGTGCCAGTAAAAGGCGGGACTCCTACAATGAGCAGTTCTTC.

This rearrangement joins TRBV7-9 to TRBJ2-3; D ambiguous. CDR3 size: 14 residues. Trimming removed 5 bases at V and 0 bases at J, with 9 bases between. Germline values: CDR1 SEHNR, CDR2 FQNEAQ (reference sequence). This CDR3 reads CASSDPGSTDTQYF. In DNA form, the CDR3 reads TGTGCCAGCAGCGATCCGGGTAGCACAGATACGCAGTATTTT.

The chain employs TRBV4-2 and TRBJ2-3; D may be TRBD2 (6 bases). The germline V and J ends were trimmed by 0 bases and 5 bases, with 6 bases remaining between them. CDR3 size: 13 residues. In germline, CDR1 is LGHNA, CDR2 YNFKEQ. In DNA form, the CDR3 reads TGTGCCAGCAGCCAAGATAGCGGAGATACGCAGTATTTT. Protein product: CASSQDSGDTQYF.

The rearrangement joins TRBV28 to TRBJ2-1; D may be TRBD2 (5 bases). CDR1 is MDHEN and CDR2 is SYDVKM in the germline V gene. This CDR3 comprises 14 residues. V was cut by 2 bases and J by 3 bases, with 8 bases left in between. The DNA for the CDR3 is TGTGCCAGCAGTTTAGCCACTAGCTACAATGAGCAGTTCTTC. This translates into CASSLATSYNEQFF.

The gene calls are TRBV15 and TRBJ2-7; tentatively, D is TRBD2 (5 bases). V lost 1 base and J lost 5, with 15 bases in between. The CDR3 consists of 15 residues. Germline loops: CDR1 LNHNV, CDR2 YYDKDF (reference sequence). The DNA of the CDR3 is TGTGCCACCAGCAGAGCTTCGGGGATGGGAGACGAGCAGTACTTC. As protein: CATSRASGMGDEQYF.